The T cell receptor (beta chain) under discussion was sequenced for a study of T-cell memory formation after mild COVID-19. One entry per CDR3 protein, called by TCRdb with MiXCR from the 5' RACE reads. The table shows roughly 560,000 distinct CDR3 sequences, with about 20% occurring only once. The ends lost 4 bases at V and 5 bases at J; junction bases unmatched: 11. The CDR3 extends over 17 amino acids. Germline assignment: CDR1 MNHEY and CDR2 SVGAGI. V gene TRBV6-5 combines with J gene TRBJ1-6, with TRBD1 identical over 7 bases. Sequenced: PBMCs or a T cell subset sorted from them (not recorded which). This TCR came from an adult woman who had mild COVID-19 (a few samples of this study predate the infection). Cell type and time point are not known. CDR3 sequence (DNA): TGTGCCAGCAGTTTAAGTTCGACAGGGATGGATAATTCACCCCTCCACTTT. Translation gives CASSLSSTGMDNSPLHF.